The T cell receptor beta chain described here comes from a study of graft-versus-host responses after intestinal transplantation. Regarding the study as a whole: Peak levels of circulating GvH clones tracked with early post-transplant HvG declines. Recipient marrow contained GvH clones, some of which appeared first in ileum or blood.

Turning to this clone: Antigen: not known.

Profiling relied on immunoSEQ multiplex PCR, and the TCRdb table lists in-frame clones only, not all of them. The sample records 20,000 or so clones, about 80% being singletons. The CDR3 extends over 15 amino acids. Trimming pared 4 bases from V and 0 bases from J, leaving 10 bases between. Germline V gene data show CDR1 as MDHEN and CDR2 as SYDVKM. This receptor was identified in a human patient who received an intestinal transplant, so some T cells may come from the graft donor. The genes are TRBV28 and TRBJ2-1; TRBD2 might be the D (6 bases). The source material was PBMCs, sampled 14 days after transplant. The CDR3 bases are TGTGCCAGCAGTTCAATAGCGGTCTCCTACAATGAGCAGTTCTTC. This translates into CASSSIAVSYNEQFF.